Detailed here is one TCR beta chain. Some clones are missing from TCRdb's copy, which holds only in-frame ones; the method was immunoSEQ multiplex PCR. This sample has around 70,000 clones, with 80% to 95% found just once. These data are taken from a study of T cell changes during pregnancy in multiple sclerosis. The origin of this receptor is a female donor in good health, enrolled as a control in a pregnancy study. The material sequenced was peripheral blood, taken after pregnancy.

CDR3 amino acids: CASSYGRRSEKLFF. CDR3 coding DNA: TGTGCCAGCAGTTATGGGAGAAGAAGTGAAAAACTGTTTTTT. The genes are TRBV6-5 and TRBJ1-4; D gene uncertain. The CDR3 is 14 residues long. V was clipped by 3 bases and J by 7 bases, with 12 bases between them. From germline, CDR1 is MNHEY and CDR2 SVGAGI.